What follows is one TCR beta chain and its context. Its antigen remains unidentified. Time point meaning: newly diagnosed, previously untreated cHL patient sample. Magnetic negative selection of thawed PBMCs was the method by which CD4+ T cells were purified. A comparison was provided by newly diagnosed, untreated classical Hodgkin lymphoma PBMCs. The entry originates in a study of PD-1 blockade in classical Hodgkin lymphoma. Notes on the study in general: A reduction in baseline TCR diversity was reportedly seen in newly diagnosed patients relative to healthy donors. The drivers behind the repertoire differences, possibly disease activity or prior therapy, remain undefined.

Sequenced by immunoSEQ multiplex PCR; TCRdb stores in-frame clones only, minus some. The data contain more than 15,000 clones, 80% to 95% of them seen just once; the ten biggest clones take up roughly 0.5%. Trimming stripped 8 bases from V and 0 bases from J, with 8 bases between. The CDR3 totals 13 residues. Germline CDR1 is LNHDA and CDR2 is SQIVND (reference sequence). The sequence was collected from a human donor with classical Hodgkin lymphoma. The chain joins TRBV19 to TRBJ1-5; D gene ambiguous. The specimen sequenced was CD4+ T cells from blood. The CDR3 DNA reads TGTGCCAGTTGCGTCTATAGCAATCAGCCCCAGCATTTT. This sequence encodes CASCVYSNQPQHF.